This T cell receptor (beta chain) was documented in a study of tumor-infiltrating lymphocytes in localized non-small cell lung cancer. Study in general: Tumor tissue and non-adjacent uninvolved lung came from each patient. The study, taken as a whole, reports: No T-cell fraction difference was seen between IM1 and IM2 tumors. Compared with uninvolved lung, tumors showed higher T cell infiltration by TCRbeta sequencing.

The repertoire was sequenced with immunoSEQ multiplex PCR; TCRdb's copy has only in-frame clones and lacks some. Among fewer than 15,000 clones listed, roughly 72% were seen once. This clone is medium-sized (0.01 to 0.1%) by share. Its antigen remains unidentified. The receptor's source is a human donor with non-small cell lung cancer. Sequenced sample: uninvolved lung tissue not adjacent to the tumor.

The CDR3 sequence is CASRGTSGGRDTQYF. The DNA of the CDR3 is TGTGCCAGCAGGGGGACTAGCGGGGGAAGGGATACGCAGTATTTT. The V and J genes are TRBV2 and TRBJ2-3; TRBD2 matches at 14 bases. The V and J ends lost 6 bases and 6 bases, in that order; junction bases with no gene match: 5. The CDR3 is 15 amino acids. Germline lookup yields CDR1 SNHLY and CDR2 FYNNEI.